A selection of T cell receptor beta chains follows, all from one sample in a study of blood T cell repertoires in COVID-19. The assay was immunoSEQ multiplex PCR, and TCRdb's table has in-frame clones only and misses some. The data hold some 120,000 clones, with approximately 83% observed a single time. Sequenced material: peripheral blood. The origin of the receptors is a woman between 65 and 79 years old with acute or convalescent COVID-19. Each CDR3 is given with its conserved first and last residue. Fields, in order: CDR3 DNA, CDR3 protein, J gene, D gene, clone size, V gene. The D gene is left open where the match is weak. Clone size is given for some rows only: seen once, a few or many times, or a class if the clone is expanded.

TGTGCCAGCAGCTTGCGAGCAGGGTATGGCTACACCTTC | CASSLRAGYGYTF | TRBJ1-2 | - | - | TRBV5-4
TGTGCCAGCAGCTTATTAGCGGGGGGCCCCTGTCTTACGGATGAGCAGTTCTTC | CASSLLAGGPCLTDEQFF | TRBJ2-1 | TRBD2 | - | TRBV11-3
TGTGCCACCAGCGTAAACACTGAAGCTTTCTTT | CATSVNTEAFF | TRBJ1-1 | - | - | TRBV19
TGTGCCAGCAGTGAGCGCGGGGGAAGTGAGGATACGCAGTATTTT | CASSERGGSEDTQYF | TRBJ2-3 | TRBD2 | once | TRBV6-1
TGTGCCAGCAGCCTTGGACTAGCGGGAGGCTACGAGCAGTACTTC | CASSLGLAGGYEQYF | TRBJ2-7 | TRBD2 | - | TRBV6-5
TGTGCCAGCAGCGAGGGTGGGAGTATGAACACTGAAGCTTTCTTT | CASSEGGSMNTEAFF | TRBJ1-1 | - | - | TRBV6-6
TGTGCCAGCAGGCGGGACTCCTACGAGCAGTACTTC | CASRRDSYEQYF | TRBJ2-7 | - | - | TRBV2
TGCAGTGCTAGTCGGACTAGCGGGACGTCGTCCTACGAGCAGTACTTC | CSASRTSGTSSYEQYF | TRBJ2-7 | TRBD2 | - | TRBV20-1
TGTGCCAGCAGTATAGGTAACAGGGTCGAAAAGCAGTTCTTC | CASSIGNRVEKQFF | TRBJ2-1 | - | few | TRBV2
TGTGCCAGCAGTTCGCGAACAGAGAACACTGAAGCTTTCTTT | CASSSRTENTEAFF | TRBJ1-1 | - | - | TRBV27
TGCGCCAGCAGCCCAGGACAGGCGGTCGGCGAGCAGTACTTC | CASSPGQAVGEQYF | TRBJ2-7 | TRBD1 | - | TRBV5-1
TGTGCCAGCAGCTTGGGGCAAAACACAGATACGCAGTATTTT | CASSLGQNTDTQYF | TRBJ2-3 | - | - | TRBV5-8
TGTGCCAGCAGCGTAGGAGGGCGGCCCTCTGGAAACACCATATATTTT | CASSVGGRPSGNTIYF | TRBJ1-3 | - | - | TRBV9
TGTGCCAGCAGTGAAATGAGACCTAGCTCTGGAAACACCATATATTTT | CASSEMRPSSGNTIYF | TRBJ1-3 | - | - | TRBV6-1
TGTGCCAGCATAATTCGGGGAGGGGAAAATCAGCCCCAGCATTTT | CASIIRGGENQPQHF | TRBJ1-5 | - | once | TRBV28
TGTGCCAGCAGCCCGCGCGAAGGACAGCTCAATCAGCCCCAGCATTTT | CASSPREGQLNQPQHF | TRBJ1-5 | - | few | TRBV2
TGTGCCAGCACCCTAGCGGGAGTTGAGCAGTTCTTC | CASTLAGVEQFF | TRBJ2-1 | TRBD2 | - | TRBV6-5
TGCAGCGCGGCCGACGGGGAATATGGCTACACCTTC | CSAADGEYGYTF | TRBJ1-2 | - | few | TRBV29-1
TGTGCCAGCAGCTTAGGGACTGCCACAGATACGCAGTATTTT | CASSLGTATDTQYF | TRBJ2-3 | - | - | TRBV7-9
TGTGCCAGCAGTCCCAGGGGTTCAAAGAACGAGCAGTACTTC | CASSPRGSKNEQYF | TRBJ2-7 | - | - | TRBV6-6
TGTGCCAGCAGTGCACAGGGTCGGGAGACCCAGTACTTC | CASSAQGRETQYF | TRBJ2-5 | - | - | TRBV2
TGTGCCTGGAGGGAGTACTCCTACAATGAGCAGTTCTTC | CAWREYSYNEQFF | TRBJ2-1 | - | - | TRBV30
TGTGCCAGCAGGGAATCCGGGACTTACGAAGCTTTCTTT | CASRESGTYEAFF | TRBJ1-1 | - | - | TRBV25-1
TGCAGCGCTTCACAGGGGGCACGGCAGCCCCAGCATTTT | CSASQGARQPQHF | TRBJ1-5 | TRBD1 | - | TRBV29-1
TGTGCCAGCAGCTCAAGGACTAGCAGCACCGGGGAGCTGTTTTTT | CASSSRTSSTGELFF | TRBJ2-2 | TRBD2 | - | TRBV7-3
TGCGCCAGCAGCCAGGAAACCCCAAGGGGCTACACCTTC | CASSQETPRGYTF | TRBJ1-2 | - | few | TRBV5-1